A single sample gave rise to the 28 T cell receptor beta chains below, sequenced in a study of cytomegalovirus exposure and HLA in healthy donors. It was with 60 Vbeta and 13 Jbeta primers that the PCR ran. Libraries were prepared by immunoSEQ multiplex PCR; TCRdb keeps only in-frame clonotypes and omits some of them. The sample lists approximately 140,000 clones, approximately 78% seen once, with roughly 3.2% in the top ten. Sequenced sample: PBMCs. These receptors all come from a man aged 18 to 29 in good health and CMV-seropositive.

The genes are TRBV7-8 and TRBJ2-1; 14 positions agree with TRBD2. The CDR3 contains 16 residues. Trimming cost V 4 bases and J 4 bases; bases outside gene matches: 3. Germline-derived CDR1 and CDR2 are SGHVS and FQNEAQ. CDR3 DNA sequence: TGTGCCAGCAGCTCCGGGACTAGCGGGAGATACAATGAGCAGTTCTTC. This translates into CASSSGTSGRYNEQFF. Complete variable domain (other parts from reference TRBV7-8 and TRBJ2-1): GAGVSQSPRYKVAKRGQDVALRCDPISGHVSLFWYQQALGQGPEFLTYFQNEAQLDKSGLPSDRFFAERPEGSVSTLKIQRTQQEDSAVYLCASSSGTSGRYNEQFFGPGTRLTVL.

The V and J genes are TRBV6-1 and TRBJ1-2; 8 nucleotides line up with TRBD1. The CDR3 spans 14 residues. The V gene's germline CDR1 is MNHNS and CDR2 SASEGT. V shed 2 bases and J 8 bases; nucleotides not matched to a gene: 7. DNA for the CDR3: TGTGCCAGCAGTGAAAGAGCAGGGGGCTTGGGCTACACCTTC. This translates into CASSERAGGLGYTF.

V gene TRBV19 combines with J gene TRBJ2-3; 12 positions match TRBD2. V lost 8 bases to trimming and J lost 2 bases; unmatched junction nucleotides: 8. CDR1 and CDR2 from the germline V gene are LNHDA and SQIVND (reference sequence). This CDR3 contains 16 residues. Here the CDR3 DNA reads TGTGCCAGTGGGGATCGGACTAGCGGGATCACAGATACGCAGTATTTT. Residues: CASGDRTSGITDTQYF.

This clone was found a few times. The rearrangement uses TRBV5-6 and TRBJ2-1; 9 bases fit TRBD2. Germline V gene data show CDR1 as SGHDT and CDR2 as YYEEEE. The V and J ends lost 5 bases and 6 bases, in that order; junction bases with no gene match: 9. CDR3 size: 15 residues. The CDR3 bases are TGTGCCAGCAGGTTGACTAGCGGAGCCTTCAATGAGCAGTTCTTC. It codes for CASRLTSGAFNEQFF.

The rearrangement joins TRBV10-1 to TRBJ2-3; 8 positions agree with TRBD1. Germline CDR1 reads WNHNN; CDR2 reads SYGVQD (reference sequence). V gave up 1 base and J gave up 4 bases; unmatched junction bases: 13. The CDR3 spans 18 residues. CDR3 in amino acids: CASSEFEQGQGAPDTQYF. The CDR3 coding sequence is TGCGCCAGCAGTGAGTTTGAACAGGGGCAGGGGGCCCCAGATACGCAGTATTTT.

This chain connects TRBV14 to TRBJ2-7; D call uncertain. This CDR3 has 15 residues. The ends were cut back, 0 bases at V and 4 bases at J, with 13 bases in the middle. Germline assignment: CDR1 SGHDN and CDR2 FVKESK. CDR3 sequence (DNA): TGTGCCAGCAGCCAAGATAGTGGTCTAAAGTACGAGCAGTACTTC. Protein sequence: CASSQDSGLKYEQYF. Full variable domain (missing parts from reference TRBV14 and TRBJ2-7): EAGVTQFPSHSVIEKGQTVTLRCDPISGHDNLYWYRRVMGKEIKFLLHFVKESKQDESGMPNNRFLAERTGGTYSTLKVQPAELEDSGVYFCASSQDSGLKYEQYFGPGTRLTVT.

This chain uses TRBV30 with TRBJ2-7; no clear D. CDR1 is GTSNPN and CDR2 is SVGIG in the germline V gene (reference sequence). Trimming stripped 2 bases from V and 2 bases from J, with 13 bases between. CDR3 length equals 14 residues. CDR3 coding DNA: TGTGCCTGGAGTAGACCTGAACGGGCCTACGAGCAGTACTTC. Its protein is CAWSRPERAYEQYF.

This rearrangement joins TRBV2 to TRBJ2-7; D remains unclear. Trimming pared 3 bases from V and 6 bases from J, leaving 6 bases between. Per germline, CDR1 SNHLY and CDR2 FYNNEI. The CDR3 loop spans 11 amino acids. CDR3 bases: TGTGCCAGCAGTGAGTGGCCCGAGCAGTACTTC. This encodes CASSEWPEQYF.

This clone showed up just a few times. This rearrangement joins TRBV5-4 to TRBJ1-1; no firm D call. Trimming took off 4 bases at V and 0 bases at J, with 22 bases between the two ends. Germline loops: CDR1 SGHNT, CDR2 YYREEE (reference sequence). CDR3 length equals 18 residues. CDR3: CASSARYSRSGMNTEAFF. CDR3 DNA sequence: TGTGCCAGCAGCGCGCGGTATTCGAGATCGGGGATGAACACTGAAGCTTTCTTT.

The gene calls are TRBV7-9 and TRBJ1-3, with unresolved D. V was shortened by 9 bases and J by 4 bases, with 13 bases between the two germline ends. Germline CDR1 SEHNR, CDR2 FQNEAQ (reference sequence). The CDR3 loop spans 13 amino acids. DNA of the CDR3: TGTGCCAGTATTTCAGGAACAGGAAACACCATATATTTT. This gives the protein CASISGTGNTIYF.

The V call is TRBV5-1, the J call TRBJ1-5, with unresolved D. CDR1 is SGHRS and CDR2 is YFSETQ in the germline V gene. V was shortened by 5 bases and J by 6 bases, with 18 bases between the two germline ends. The CDR3 covers 15 residues. The CDR3 sequence is CASRYTGETGQPQHF. In DNA, the CDR3 is TGCGCCAGCAGATACACCGGGGAGACGGGTCAGCCCCAGCATTTT. The whole variable domain, filled in from reference TRBV5-1 and TRBJ1-5, reads KAGVTQTPRYLIKTRGQQVTLSCSPISGHRSVSWYQQTPGQGLQFLFEYFSETQRNKGNFPGRFSGRQFSNSRSEMNVSTLELGDSALYLCASRYTGETGQPQHFGDGTRLSIL.

The table lists this clone with a count of one. The rearrangement links TRBV7-9 to TRBJ2-2; D not certain. Germline lookup yields CDR1 SEHNR and CDR2 FQNEAQ (reference sequence). Trimming shortened V by 1 base and J by 4 bases, and 10 bases separated the two germline ends. This CDR3 contains 15 residues. This CDR3 reads CASSLGGTRTGELFF. The CDR3 coding sequence is TGTGCCAGCAGCTTAGGTGGTACTCGCACCGGGGAGCTGTTTTTT.

V is TRBV7-9 and J is TRBJ1-2; possibly TRBD1 for D (6 bases). The V and J ends lost 7 bases and 4 bases respectively, with 13 bases between them. There are 13 residues in the CDR3. Per the germline V gene, CDR1 is SEHNR and CDR2 is FQNEAQ (reference sequence). In DNA, the CDR3 is TGTGCCAGCATCGAAACAGGGAGCTATGGCTACACCTTC. Translation gives CASIETGSYGYTF.

This clone was picked up one time. The J gene is TRBJ2-2, the V gene TRBV7-9; D perhaps matches TRBD1 (5 bases). This CDR3 spans 11 amino acids. V was shortened by 5 bases and J by 8 bases, with 6 bases between the two germline ends. Germline V gene data show CDR1 as SEHNR and CDR2 as FQNEAQ (reference sequence). Here the CDR3 reads CASSRTGELFF. CDR3 DNA sequence: TGTGCCAGCAGCCGGACAGGGGAGCTGTTTTTT.

The V gene is TRBV5-6, the J gene TRBJ2-7; the D gene is possibly TRBD1 (5 bases). The V end lost 0 bases, the J end lost 12 bases, and 16 bases lay between the germline ends. The CDR3 has 13 amino acids. Germline-derived CDR1 and CDR2 are SGHDT and YYEEEE. CDR3 amino acids: CASSLVGRVTRYF. For the CDR3, the DNA is TGTGCCAGCAGCTTGGTGGGCAGGGTTACCAGGTACTTC.

J is TRBJ2-1 and V is TRBV4-2; weak D call: TRBD2 (5 bases). CDR1 and CDR2 from the germline V gene are LGHNA and YNFKEQ. The CDR3 is 15 residues long. With 4 bases removed from V and 8 bases from J, the gap between germline ends came to 18 bases. CDR3 bases: TGTGCCAGCAGCCCACGTTTAGCGCTAAGGGATGAGCAGTTCTTC. Protein product: CASSPRLALRDEQFF.

For this clone: One end of the junction does not line up with germline, which may come from a read error. This chain uses TRBV6-1 with TRBJ1-1, with a tentative D call TRBD1 (6 bases). Germline loops: CDR1 MNHNS, CDR2 SASEGT. The CDR3 consists of 16 residues. CDR3 region: CASSEGGGLGFTEAFF. CDR3 nucleotide sequence: TGTGCCAGCAGCGAAGGGGGGGGGCTGGGGTTCACTGAAGCTTTCTTT.

The chain joins TRBV5-1 to TRBJ2-2, with TRBD1 matching over 8 bases. The CDR3 extends over 16 amino acids. From germline, CDR1 is SGHRS and CDR2 YFSETQ. The J segment lost 1 base and the V segment lost 7 bases, leaving 9 bases of the junction unmatched. CDR3 amino acids: CASVPGTGLNTGELFF. In DNA form, the CDR3 reads TGCGCCAGCGTCCCCGGGACAGGATTGAACACCGGGGAGCTGTTTTTT.

The CDR3 reads CASSLGLAGQETQYF. CDR3 DNA: TGTGCCAGCAGCTTAGGTCTAGCGGGGCAAGAGACCCAGTACTTC. The chain carries TRBV11-2 and TRBJ2-5; 9 bases are a match to TRBD2. V lost 1 base, J lost 2 bases, and 2 bases stayed unmatched. The CDR3 loop spans 15 amino acids. The V gene's germline CDR1 is SGHAT and CDR2 FQNNGV.

This clone was counted between two and nine times. V usage is TRBV6-5 and J usage is TRBJ2-5; TRBD2 might be the D (5 bases). Germline-derived CDR1 and CDR2 are MNHEY and SVGAGI. Trimming shortened V by 2 bases and J by 1 base, and 11 bases separated the two germline ends. The CDR3 has 15 residues. CDR3 region: CASSYRGKSQETQYF. The CDR3 DNA follows: TGTGCCAGCAGTTACCGAGGGAAGAGCCAAGAGACCCAGTACTTC.

The rearrangement joins TRBV18 to TRBJ1-1; 8 bases align to TRBD1. This CDR3 has 15 residues. V shed 5 bases, J shed 0 bases, and the junction held 5 bases outside the gene matches. CDR1 is KGHSH and CDR2 is LQKENI in the germline V gene. In nucleotides, the CDR3 is TGTGCCAGCTCAGACACAGGGGGGATGAACACTGAAGCTTTCTTT. It translates to CASSDTGGMNTEAFF.

The gene calls are TRBV19 and TRBJ2-7; weak D call: TRBD1 (5 bases). The length of the CDR3 is 15 residues. CDR1 and CDR2 (germline): LNHDA, SQIVND (reference sequence). V lost 4 bases and J lost 3, with 16 bases in between. The CDR3 sequence: CASSTQALTDYEQYF. CDR3 DNA: TGTGCCAGTAGTACACAGGCCTTAACGGACTACGAGCAGTACTTC.

This rearrangement joins TRBV7-2 to TRBJ1-5, with 8 bases matching TRBD1. This CDR3 contains 14 residues. In germline, CDR1 is SGHTA, CDR2 FQGNSA. J lost 5 bases, V lost 5 bases, and 5 bases had no gene match. CDR3 DNA: TGTGCCAGCAGCCCCAGACAGGGGCATCAGCCCCAGCATTTT. Its translation: CASSPRQGHQPQHF.

The sample holds a few counts of this clone. The chain has TRBV19 and TRBJ1-2, with TRBD1 matching over 8 bases. The CDR3 loop spans 14 amino acids. The J segment lost 8 bases and the V segment lost 5 bases, leaving 10 bases of the junction unmatched. Germline CDR1 LNHDA, CDR2 SQIVND (reference sequence). Here the CDR3 reads CASSEGTGGVGYTF. The CDR3 DNA reads TGTGCCAGTAGTGAGGGGACAGGAGGGGTCGGCTACACCTTC.

V gene TRBV15 combines with J gene TRBJ2-1, with TRBD2 as a possible D gene (6 bases). The germline V gene has CDR1 LNHNV and CDR2 YYDKDF (reference sequence). The CDR3 extends over 15 amino acids. V gave up 3 bases and J gave up 5 bases, with 14 bases separating them. The CDR3 here is CATSRWGGGDNEQFF. CDR3 DNA sequence: TGTGCCACCAGCAGGTGGGGAGGTGGCGACAATGAGCAGTTCTTC. Combining the CDR3 with reference TRBV15 and TRBJ2-1 gives the whole variable domain DAMVIQNPRYQVTQFGKPVTLSCSQTLNHNVMYWYQQKSSQAPKLLFHYYDKDFNNEADTPDNFQSRRPNTSFCFLDIRSPGLGDTAMYLCATSRWGGGDNEQFFGPGTRLTVL.

DNA for the CDR3: TGCAGCGTTCCGGGACAGAACACAGATACGCAGTATTTT. It specifies CSVPGQNTDTQYF. The V gene is TRBV29-1, the J gene TRBJ2-3; 7 nucleotides line up with TRBD1. The CDR3 is 13 amino acids. Germline CDR1 is SQVTM and CDR2 is ANQGSEA. Trimming took 5 bases from V and 2 from J; bases not matched to a gene: 4.

The chain uses TRBV6-1 and TRBJ1-5; D is ambiguous. Germline V gene data show CDR1 as MNHNS and CDR2 as SASEGT. The CDR3 is made up of 14 amino acids. The V and J ends lost 4 bases and 0 bases respectively, with 7 bases between them. The CDR3 nucleotides are TGTGCCAGCAGTGGCAGTTTTAGCAATCAGCCCCAGCATTTT. Protein product: CASSGSFSNQPQHF.

This rearrangement joins TRBV7-9 to TRBJ2-5, with 12 bases fitting TRBD2. The CDR3 is 17 amino acids. Germline-derived CDR1 and CDR2 are SEHNR and FQNEAQ (reference sequence). V shed 3 bases and J 3 bases; nucleotides not matched to a gene: 8. CDR3 nucleotides: TGTGCCAGCAGCTTCCCTACTAGCGGGAGGAACAAAGAGACCCAGTACTTC. Amino acid sequence: CASSFPTSGRNKETQYF.